The 25 T cell receptor beta chains listed next were all sequenced from one sample in a study of T-cell reconstitution after alpha-beta-depleted transplantation in children. Unique molecular identifiers were used to barcode this TCRbeta library. TCRdb fed the PCR reads into MiXCR, producing one record per CDR3 protein. Altogether hundreds of thousands of distinct CDR3 sequences are present, about an eighth being singletons, with the ten largest covering 4% to 5.5%. The sample was PBMCs, taken from the stem cell graft. The receptors here all came from a human donor who donated a stem cell graft to a child with Fanconi anemia.

This CDR3 reads CASSWGDSGSGYTF. The CDR3 DNA sequence: TGTGCCAGCAGCTGGGGGGACTCCGGGAGTGGCTACACCTTC. The chain uses TRBV5-6 and TRBJ1-2, with D maybe TRBD1 (5 bases). The CDR3 consists of 14 residues. CDR1 SGHDT and CDR2 YYEEEE come from the germline V gene. V was clipped by 3 bases and J by 7 bases, with 16 bases between them. Variable domain in full (rest from reference TRBV5-6 and TRBJ1-2): DAGVTQSPTHLIKTRGQQVTLRCSPKSGHDTVSWYQQALGQGPQFIFQYYEEEERQRGNFPDRFSGHQFPNYSSELNVNALLLGDSALYLCASSWGDSGSGYTFGSGTRLTVV.

The V call is TRBV6-2 or TRBV6-3, the J call TRBJ1-2; possibly TRBD1 for D (5 bases). Trimming removed 6 bases at V and 3 bases at J, with 8 bases between. The CDR3 contains 12 residues. Germline-derived CDR1 and CDR2 are MNHEY and SVGEGT. For the CDR3, the DNA is TGTGCCAGCAGACGGGACGACTATGGCTACACCTTC. It encodes CASRRDDYGYTF.

This clonotype was found many times. The chain employs TRBV6-1 and TRBJ1-1; D might be TRBD1 (6 bases). Germline CDR1 and CDR2: MNHNS and SASEGT. Trimming took 6 bases from V and 1 from J, leaving 15 bases between them. The CDR3 loop spans 15 amino acids. The DNA of the CDR3 is TGTGCCAGCAGCCCTCCGGGACACAGGAACACTGAAGCTTTCTTT. It is translated as CASSPPGHRNTEAFF.

This clonotype has a handful of counts. V is TRBV11-2 and J is TRBJ2-5; 7 nucleotides match TRBD2. Germline V lookup: CDR1 SGHAT, CDR2 FQNNGV. Trimming removed 4 bases from V and 2 bases from J; junction bases left unmatched: 7. This CDR3 has 15 amino acids. The CDR3 DNA is TGTGCCAGCAGCTCTGGAGCGGGGATACAAGAGACCCAGTACTTC. Translating gives CASSSGAGIQETQYF.

The sample holds a few counts of this clonotype. This chain connects TRBV7-9 to TRBJ1-2; 11 bases fit TRBD1. The CDR3 contains 15 residues. The germline gives CDR1 SEHNR, CDR2 FQNEAQ (reference sequence). The V segment lost 4 bases and the J segment 4 bases; nucleotides outside the gene matches: 5. Here the CDR3 DNA reads TGTGCCAGCAGCTCGGCCGGGACAGGGGGCTATGGCTACACCTTC. This gives the protein CASSSAGTGGYGYTF.

This clonotype was counted many times. The chain joins TRBV5-4 to TRBJ2-1; unclear D gene. Between the trimmed V and J ends, which lost 0 bases and 5 bases, there was a span of 9 bases. The germline V gene encodes CDR1 SGHNT and CDR2 YYREEE (reference sequence). This CDR3 spans 14 amino acids. The CDR3 loop reads CASSLGIVNNEQFF. The CDR3 bases are TGTGCCAGCAGCTTGGGGATCGTCAACAATGAGCAGTTCTTC.

The genes are TRBV6-1 and TRBJ1-5; D possibly corresponds to TRBD1 (6 bases). This CDR3 has 15 amino acids. The germline CDR1 and CDR2 sequences are MNHNS and SASEGT. V was clipped by 9 bases and J by 3 bases, with 18 bases between them. The CDR3 bases are TGTGCCAGTAGCGAGGGGGGGCTCGTCAATCAGCCCCAGCATTTT. It yields the protein CASSEGGLVNQPQHF.

The sample holds many counts of this clonotype. This chain connects TRBV25-1 to TRBJ1-2; D gene unclear. This CDR3 comprises 15 residues. Deletions cut 2 bases from V and 8 bases from J, with 18 bases between. Germline-derived CDR1 and CDR2 are MGHDK and SYGVNS. The CDR3 region has the DNA TGTGCCAGCAGTGAAGGCCATGGGGAAGTGAAAGGCTACACCTTC. Residues: CASSEGHGEVKGYTF.

The genes are TRBV12-3 or TRBV12-4 and TRBJ2-7; TRBD2 matches at 10 bases. This CDR3 spans 16 amino acids. V was clipped by 2 bases and J by 3 bases; unmatched bases: 7. The CDR3 loop reads CASSLRLASGSYEQYF. The CDR3 DNA reads as TGTGCCAGCAGTTTAAGGCTTGCTAGCGGGAGCTACGAGCAGTACTTC.

This clonotype came up many times. The rearrangement joins TRBV5-1 to TRBJ2-1; D unclear. The CDR3 spans 14 residues. V was pared by 4 bases and J by 0 bases, with 8 bases between. In germline, CDR1 is SGHRS, CDR2 YFSETQ. DNA of the CDR3: TGCGCCAGCAGCCCTCAGAGCTCCTACAATGAGCAGTTCTTC. Encoded protein: CASSPQSSYNEQFF.

This clonotype was found many times. The rearrangement joins TRBV12-3 or TRBV12-4 to TRBJ1-1; D might be TRBD1 (5 bases). Trimming removed 7 bases at V and 1 base at J, with 13 bases between. The CDR3 is 14 residues long. The CDR3 DNA follows: TGTGCCAGCACCACTGGGGCACAGAACACTGAAGCTTTCTTT. It is translated as CASTTGAQNTEAFF.

Only a few counts were recorded for this clonotype. The V and J genes are TRBV30 and TRBJ1-2; no definite D call. Germline lookup yields CDR1 GTSNPN and CDR2 SVGIG (reference sequence). The CDR3 is 13 amino acids. Trimming left V 0 bases short and J 8 bases short, with 13 bases between. The CDR3 DNA reads as TGTGCCTGGAGTGTCTTGGGTGTTGGGGGCTACACCTTC. Its protein product is CAWSVLGVGGYTF.

This chain uses TRBV18 with TRBJ1-1; D perhaps matches TRBD1 (5 bases). Germline V CDR1 and CDR2: KGHSH, LQKENI. V was cut by 0 bases and J by 3 bases, with 11 bases left in between. The CDR3 covers 15 residues. The CDR3 loop is CASSPPRGFDTEAFF. The DNA for the CDR3 is TGTGCCAGCTCACCACCAAGGGGATTTGACACTGAAGCTTTCTTT. Together with reference TRBV18 and TRBJ1-1, the CDR3 gives the full variable domain: NAGVMQNPRHLVRRRGQEARLRCSPMKGHSHVYWYRQLPEEGLKFMVYLQKENIIDESGMPKERFSAEFPKEGPSILRIQQVVRGDSAAYFCASSPPRGFDTEAFFGQGTRLTVV.

The chain joins TRBV10-3 to TRBJ2-2; perhaps TRBD1 as D (5 bases). Trimming stripped 2 bases from V and 7 bases from J, with 14 bases between. Looked up from germline, CDR1 is ENHRY and CDR2 is SYGVKD. The CDR3 length is 15 residues. The CDR3 coding sequence is TGTGCCATCAGTGAGGGTCAGGGCGTTAACGGGGAGCTGTTTTTT. Translating gives CAISEGQGVNGELFF.

The rearrangement uses TRBV7-7 and TRBJ2-3, with a tentative D call TRBD2 (6 bases). V was clipped by 0 bases and J by 4 bases, with 8 bases between them. From germline, CDR1 is SSHAT and CDR2 FNYEAQ (reference sequence). The CDR3 is 14 amino acids. CDR3 region: CASSLATGADTQYF. The DNA of the CDR3 is TGTGCCAGCAGCTTAGCGACGGGGGCAGATACGCAGTATTTT.

This clonotype was detected many times. This sequence joins TRBV20-1 and TRBJ2-2; 7 bases match TRBD2. The germline gives CDR1 DFQATT, CDR2 SNEGSKA (reference sequence). Trimming at V came to 5 bases and at J to 5 bases, leaving 20 bases not matched to a gene. The CDR3 sequence is 18 residues long. The CDR3 is CSAGASHSGTTGTGELFF. The CDR3 nucleotides read TGCAGTGCTGGCGCGTCTCATTCCGGGACTACTGGAACCGGGGAGCTGTTTTTT.

This clonotype was observed once. Given a much more abundant clone one base away, this may be a read error. The chain combines TRBV28 with TRBJ2-1; 7 nucleotides line up with TRBD1. This CDR3 is 14 amino acids long. CDR1 is MDHEN and CDR2 is SYDVKM in the germline V gene. V lost 4 bases and J lost 7; bases outside the gene matches: 7. The CDR3, as DNA: TGTGCCAGCAGTTGGATAGGGGGCCGGAATGAGCAGTTCTTC. Residues: CASSWIGGRNEQFF. Together with reference TRBV28 and TRBJ2-1, the CDR3 gives the full variable domain: DVKVTQSSRYLVKRTGEKVFLECVQDMDHENMFWYRQDPGLGLRLIYFSYDVKMKEKGDIPEGYSVSREKKERFSLILESASTNQTSMYLCASSWIGGRNEQFFGPGTRLTVL.

This sequence joins TRBV7-7 and TRBJ2-2; no reliable D call. The CDR3 is 14 residues long. In germline, CDR1 is SSHAT, CDR2 FNYEAQ (reference sequence). Trimming left V 3 bases short and J 6 bases short, with 11 bases between. The CDR3 sequence is CASSLRPLPGELFF. The CDR3 DNA is TGTGCCAGCAGCTTGCGGCCGCTCCCCGGGGAGCTGTTTTTT.

Only one count was recorded for this clonotype. The V and J genes are TRBV12-3 or TRBV12-4 and TRBJ2-2; TRBD2 matches 8 bases. Germline trimming cut 3 bases from V and 6 bases from J; bases unmatched to any gene: 6. The length of the CDR3 is 15 residues. The CDR3 spells CASSFRTGGAGELFF. In DNA, the CDR3 is TGTGCCAGCAGTTTCAGGACCGGGGGGGCCGGGGAGCTGTTTTTT.

This clonotype has ten or more counts. The chain joins TRBV10-3 to TRBJ2-3; a weak D match, TRBD1 (6 bases). The length of the CDR3 is 17 residues. V shed 10 bases and J shed 2 bases, with 25 bases lying between them. Germline CDR1 is ENHRY and CDR2 is SYGVKD. This CDR3 is CATLGAQAGEITDTQYF. In DNA form, the CDR3 reads TGTGCCACACTGGGGGCGCAGGCAGGAGAGATCACAGATACGCAGTATTTT.

CDR3 loop: CASSLGLAGGRGYNEQFF. In nucleotides, the CDR3 is TGTGCCAGCAGCCTGGGACTAGCGGGGGGCCGGGGCTACAATGAGCAGTTCTTC. The V and J genes are TRBV12-3 or TRBV12-4 and TRBJ2-1; 15 bases map to TRBD2. This CDR3 spans 18 amino acids. V was pared by 6 bases and J by 3 bases, with 9 bases of the junction left unmatched.

This clonotype was observed a handful of times. The gene calls are TRBV6-1 and TRBJ2-1; 7 positions match TRBD1. The germline gives CDR1 MNHNS, CDR2 SASEGT. Losses at the gene ends were 10 bases for V and 4 bases for J; bases not matched to a gene: 7. The CDR3 consists of 13 residues. CDR3 DNA: TGTGCCACCCACAGGGGAACGTACAATGAGCAGTTCTTC. This sequence encodes CATHRGTYNEQFF.

This clonotype was counted between two and nine times. The chain recombines TRBV20-1 with TRBJ1-2; D remains ambiguous. The germline V gene has CDR1 DFQATT and CDR2 SNEGSKA (reference sequence). Trimming removed 8 bases from V and 7 bases from J, with 11 bases in between. This CDR3 spans 10 amino acids. In nucleotides, the CDR3 is TGCAGTTCCGGTCTGTTTGGCTACACCTTC. Translation: CSSGLFGYTF.

The chain uses TRBV20-1 and TRBJ1-1; no clear D gene. Trimming cost V 5 bases and J 0 bases, with 16 bases left between them. Germline CDR1 and CDR2: DFQATT and SNEGSKA (reference sequence). This CDR3 has 15 residues. The CDR3 DNA reads as TGCAGTGCTCTTACCCCGGGAGGACTGAACACTGAAGCTTTCTTT. Protein sequence: CSALTPGGLNTEAFF.

The chain carries TRBV7-9 and TRBJ2-7; the D gene is possibly TRBD2 (5 bases). This CDR3 region has 13 residues. The V and J ends lost 1 base and 9 bases respectively, with 13 bases between them. Germline CDR1 reads SEHNR; CDR2 reads FQNEAQ (reference sequence). CDR3 DNA sequence: TGTGCCAGCAGCTTAGGAGGATCGGGAAGGCAGTACGTC. Its protein product is CASSLGGSGRQYV.